The subject of this entry is one TCR beta chain. The germline V and J ends were trimmed by 1 base and 2 bases, with 12 bases remaining between them. This CDR3 has 15 residues. Germline V lookup: CDR1 MNHEY, CDR2 SMNVEV (reference sequence). The sample is drawn from a study of T cell changes during pregnancy in multiple sclerosis. Repertoires were generated with immunoSEQ multiplex PCR, while TCRdb's copy carries only in-frame clones and drops some. The table lists 30,000 to 45,000 clones, 92% of them singletons. V usage is TRBV27 and J usage is TRBJ2-7; perhaps TRBD2 as D (5 bases). The starting material was CD8+ T cells from peripheral blood mononuclear cells, obtained before pregnancy. The sequence came from a female donor with multiple sclerosis, enrolled in a pregnancy study. As DNA, the CDR3 is TGTGCCAGCAGTTTATATGAGGGCAGACCCTACGAGCAGTACTTC. Encoded protein: CASSLYEGRPYEQYF.